This TCR beta chain originates from a study of blood T cell repertoires in COVID-19. Whole-study context: The United States, Italy and Spain provided the acute and convalescent COVID-19 samples. PBMCs, B-cell-depleted T cells, or T cells were the source of the cDNA or gDNA that made up the material.

TCRdb's table, derived via immunoSEQ multiplex PCR, lists solely in-frame clones and lacks some. The sample lists about 100,000 clones, 70% to 90% occurring once. This CDR3 is 16 amino acids long. V was clipped by 5 bases and J by 0 bases; unmatched bases: 7. Germline CDR1 and CDR2: SGHTA and FQGNSA. Material: peripheral blood. This sequence joins TRBV7-2 and TRBJ2-3; 8 nucleotides align to TRBD1. This clonotype was obtained from a woman aged 55-69 years with acute or convalescent COVID-19. This CDR3 is CASSLWNRGSTDTQYF. CDR3 DNA sequence: TGTGCCAGCAGCCTATGGAACAGGGGGAGCACAGATACGCAGTATTTT.